This T cell receptor (beta chain) stems from a study of blood T cell repertoires in COVID-19. Sequencing was performed with immunoSEQ multiplex PCR; in TCRdb, only in-frame clones are kept and a portion is missing. The sample has about 340,000 clones, around four fifths seen once. Looked up from germline, CDR1 is LGHDT and CDR2 is YNNKEL (reference sequence). The CDR3 spans 17 residues. Trimming took 2 bases from V and 2 from J; bases not matched to a gene: 6. Material for sequencing was peripheral blood. The V gene is TRBV3-1 (or the pseudogene TRBV3-2), the J gene TRBJ2-3, with 11 bases lining up with TRBD2. The receptor's source is a man younger than 45 with active or convalescent COVID-19. The CDR3 protein is CASSQLAGGTYTDTQYF. The CDR3 DNA reads TGTGCCAGCAGCCAACTAGCGGGGGGCACTTACACAGATACGCAGTATTTT.